This T cell receptor beta chain was sequenced for a study of blood T cell repertoires in COVID-19. On the study more broadly: COVID-19 samples collected from the United States, Italy and Spain covered acute and convalescent phases.

Libraries were prepared by immunoSEQ multiplex PCR; TCRdb keeps only in-frame clonotypes and omits some of them. Altogether approximately 86,000 clones are present, 85% being singletons, with the ten largest covering roughly 3.2%. The CDR3 loop spans 14 amino acids. V was pared by 5 bases and J by 5 bases, with 16 bases between. Germline CDR1 SGDLS, CDR2 YYNGEE. The chain carries TRBV9 and TRBJ2-5, with D possibly matching TRBD2 (5 bases). The TCR originated in a man aged 50 to 60 with acute or convalescent COVID-19. The sample comprised peripheral blood. CDR3 residues: CASSIGASGETQYF. The DNA of the CDR3 is TGTGCCAGCAGTATCGGAGCCTCGGGGGAGACCCAGTACTTC.